The following is a TCR beta chain sequence with its context. Its antigen is still unknown. No clone much larger than this one lies a single base away; base qualities are absent. Trimming removed 1 base from V and 8 bases from J, leaving 24 bases between the germline ends. Including the terminal cysteine and phenylalanine, the CDR3 comprises 18 residues. Solely the CDR3 DNA is kept, with 54 bases framed from the first base. Per the germline V gene, SGHTA is the CDR1 and FQGNSA is the CDR2. The data are from a study of blood T cell repertoires in COVID-19 (TCRdb year 2020). Turning to the overall study: Recovered participants in ImmuneRACE Cohort 3 were defined as having two consecutive negative NP/OP PCR tests, clearance from a healthcare professional, or resolution of symptoms. Samples covering the acute and convalescent phases of COVID-19 were provided by collaborators in the United States, Italy and Spain. The prospective study material was composed of cDNA or gDNA derived from T cells, B-cell-depleted T cells, or PBMCs. The dataset comprised deeply sampled blood TCRbeta repertoires from subjects exposed to, actively infected with, or recovered from COVID-19. A freely available public database, intended as a resource for researchers studying the immune response to SARS-CoV-2, is where the repertoires were released. Samples came from the ongoing ImmuneRACE study (first 160 participants) plus 1,254 subjects from 6 global collaborators. Nearly every sample came with metadata listing a de-identified subject ID, COVID-19 status, age in years and sex. HLA class I and class II types, where available, came from metadata supplied by the sample provider rather than from assay-based typing. What the study reported, not specific to this receptor: The amount of clinical and demographic metadata varied by source and participant and was provided uncurated.

TCRbeta CDR3 regions were amplified from genomic DNA using the immunoSEQ Assay, a bias-controlled multiplex PCR. Per the original workflow: Within the assay, amplification of reference gene primers was used to estimate how many nucleated cells each sample contained. Sequence reads were collapsed and filtered to measure the absolute abundance of every unique TCRbeta CDR3 rearrangement. For each sample, productive Simpson clonality was calculated as the square root of Simpson's diversity index over productive rearrangements. Sourced from immuneACCESS, this table was stored by TCRdb with only in-frame sequences that have V and J called. A share of the clones is absent; for the studies checked, an unresolved V gene accounts for under half, and the remainder has no known explanation. V, J and clone size are those of that table, while D and trimming were read from the DNA. In all, the sample holds 200,000 to 250,000 clones, and 80% to 90% of those were seen once. 3.1% of the sample belongs to the ten largest clones.

Enrolling through a virtual design, the prospective study's participants ranged in age from roughly 18 to 100 years and lived across about two dozen United States geographic areas. In the prospective study, cohorts were assigned on the basis of participant-reported clinical history obtained from a screening survey and a study questionnaire. In the prospective study, mobile phlebotomists collected whole blood, serum and a nasopharyngeal or oropharyngeal swab from each participant. Additional blood draws and questionnaires over an approximately two-month period could optionally be provided by prospective study participants. Before DNA extraction, blood samples from the prospective study were shipped at room temperature or frozen.

Material: PBMCs or T cells enriched from blood (not recorded which). The source is a woman aged 50 to 60 in a cohort exposed to, infected with or recovered from COVID-19 (not recorded which). The rearrangement combines TRBV7-2 with TRBJ2-1; TRBD2 is a possible D gene, resting on 6 matching bases. The sequenced DNA is TGTGCCAGCAGCTTAGGTTGGTTTTCTAGCGCGGAAGGCGATGAGCAGTTCTTC. Its product reads: CASSLGWFSSAEGDEQFF.